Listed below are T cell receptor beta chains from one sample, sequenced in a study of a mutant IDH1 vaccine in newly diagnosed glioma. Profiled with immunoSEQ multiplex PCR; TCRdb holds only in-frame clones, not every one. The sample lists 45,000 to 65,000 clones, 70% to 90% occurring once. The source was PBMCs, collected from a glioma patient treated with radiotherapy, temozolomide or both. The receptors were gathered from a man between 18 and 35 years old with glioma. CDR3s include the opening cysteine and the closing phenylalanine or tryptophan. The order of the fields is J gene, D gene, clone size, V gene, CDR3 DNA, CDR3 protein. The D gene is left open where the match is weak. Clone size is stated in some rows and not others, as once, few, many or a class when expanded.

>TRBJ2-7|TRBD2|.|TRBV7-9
TGTGCCAGCAGCTTAGTAGCGGGGGGTACCTACGAGCAGTACTTC
CASSLVAGGTYEQYF
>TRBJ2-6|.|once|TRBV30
TGTGCCTGGAGTGGAGACAGAGGATTAGCTCTACTCGGGGCCAACGTCCTGACTTTC
CAWSGDRGLALLGANVLTF
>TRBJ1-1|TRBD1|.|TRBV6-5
TGTGCCAGCAGTTGGAGGACAGGGGGTTCTGAAGCTTTCTTT
CASSWRTGGSEAFF
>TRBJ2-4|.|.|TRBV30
TGTGCCTGGAGTAAAGGTCTACGTCTAGCCAAAAACATTCAGTACTTC
CAWSKGLRLAKNIQYF
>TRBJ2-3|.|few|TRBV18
TGTGCCAGCTCACCCGGGAAGTACACAGATACGCAGTATTTT
CASSPGKYTDTQYF
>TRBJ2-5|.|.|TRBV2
TGTGCCAGCAGCTTAACAGGGGCTACTAGCGGAGGGACCCAGTACTTC
CASSLTGATSGGTQYF
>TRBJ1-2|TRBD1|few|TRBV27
TGTGCCAGCAGTTTTGGGACAGGGATCTATGGCTACACCTTC
CASSFGTGIYGYTF
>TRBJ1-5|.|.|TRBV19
TGTGCCAGTAGTATGTACAGGGCTAAGCCCCAGCATTTT
CASSMYRAKPQHF
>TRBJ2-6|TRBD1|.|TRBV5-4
TGTGCCAGCAGCCGTGACAGGGGGCGATCTGGGGCCAACGTCCTGACTTTC
CASSRDRGRSGANVLTF
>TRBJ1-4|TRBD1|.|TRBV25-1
TGTGCCAGCGGGACAGGGGGCCTACTACCTAATGAAAAACTGTTTTTT
CASGTGGLLPNEKLFF
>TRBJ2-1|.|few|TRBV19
TGTGCCAGTAGTATTTCGGGTAGTATAATCTTAAGCTACAATGAGCAGTTCTTC
CASSISGSIILSYNEQFF
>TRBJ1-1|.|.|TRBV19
TGTGCCAGTAGCGACTTTGACAGGAGAAATGAAGCTTTCTTT
CASSDFDRRNEAFF
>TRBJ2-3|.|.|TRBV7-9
TGTGCCAGCAGCTGGGTGGTCCTTCGAGGGAATACGCAGTATTTT
CASSWVVLRGNTQYF
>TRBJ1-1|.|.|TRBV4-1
TGCGCCAGCAGCCAAGCAACCGGGGCTGAAGCTTTCTTT
CASSQATGAEAFF
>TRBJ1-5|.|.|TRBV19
TGTGCCAGTAGTATTATCGGGGCGCCCGATCAGCCCCAGCATTTT
CASSIIGAPDQPQHF
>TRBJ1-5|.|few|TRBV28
TGTGCCAGCAGCTTAGACACATCCAATCAGCCCCAGCATTTT
CASSLDTSNQPQHF
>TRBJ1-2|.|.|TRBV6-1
TGTGCCAGCAAGGAGTGGGGTAACTATGGCTACACCTTC
CASKEWGNYGYTF
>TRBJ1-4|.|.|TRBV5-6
TGTGCCAGCAGCTTGGGGGAAAAACTGTTTTTT
CASSLGEKLFF
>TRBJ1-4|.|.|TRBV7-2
TGTGCCAGCAGCTTGACACCAACTAATGAAAAACTGTTTTTT
CASSLTPTNEKLFF
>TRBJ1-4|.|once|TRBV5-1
TGCGCCAGCAGCTTCACCCAACAGGGAACGAATGAAAAACTGTTTTTT
CASSFTQQGTNEKLFF
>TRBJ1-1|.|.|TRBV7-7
TGTGCTAGCAGCTTAACAGTGAACACTGAAGCTTTCTTT
CASSLTVNTEAFF
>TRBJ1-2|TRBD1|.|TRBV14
TGTGCCAGCAGCCAAGGCAGGGGGCTCGGTGGCTACACCTTC
CASSQGRGLGGYTF
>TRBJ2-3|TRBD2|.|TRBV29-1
TGCAGCGTTGAAGATCAGCGGGGGTACACAGATACGCAGTATTTT
CSVEDQRGYTDTQYF
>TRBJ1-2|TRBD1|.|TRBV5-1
TGCGCCAGCAGCTTGGACAGGGGGTATGAGGGCTACACCTTC
CASSLDRGYEGYTF
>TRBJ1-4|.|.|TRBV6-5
TGTGCCAGCAGTTACTCGAGGGCATTCGGGGAAAAACTGTTTTTT
CASSYSRAFGEKLFF
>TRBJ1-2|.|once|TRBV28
TGTGCCAGCACCCCGTTTGGCCCGGGACGGAGCTATGGCTACACCTTC
CASTPFGPGRSYGYTF
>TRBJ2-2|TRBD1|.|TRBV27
TGTGCCAGCAGTCTAATACAGGGGACGTGGGACACCGGGGAGCTGTTTTTT
CASSLIQGTWDTGELFF
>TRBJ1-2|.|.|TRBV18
TGTGCCAGCTCACCACCCGGGGTAAAGACCTATGGCTACACCTTC
CASSPPGVKTYGYTF
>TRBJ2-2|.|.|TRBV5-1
TGCGCCAGCAGCCCCGAGACAGCGACCACCGGGGAGCTGTTTTTT
CASSPETATTGELFF
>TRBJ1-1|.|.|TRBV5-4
TGTGCCAGCAGCGGGAGGGGGGGCACGACTGAAGCTTTCTTT
CASSGRGGTTEAFF
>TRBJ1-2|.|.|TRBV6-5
TGTGCCAGCAGTTGGCGGGGGGAGGATGGCTACACCTTC
CASSWRGEDGYTF
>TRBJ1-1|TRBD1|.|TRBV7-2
TGTGCCAGCAGCCCTTGGACAGGTAACACTGAAGCTTTCTTT
CASSPWTGNTEAFF